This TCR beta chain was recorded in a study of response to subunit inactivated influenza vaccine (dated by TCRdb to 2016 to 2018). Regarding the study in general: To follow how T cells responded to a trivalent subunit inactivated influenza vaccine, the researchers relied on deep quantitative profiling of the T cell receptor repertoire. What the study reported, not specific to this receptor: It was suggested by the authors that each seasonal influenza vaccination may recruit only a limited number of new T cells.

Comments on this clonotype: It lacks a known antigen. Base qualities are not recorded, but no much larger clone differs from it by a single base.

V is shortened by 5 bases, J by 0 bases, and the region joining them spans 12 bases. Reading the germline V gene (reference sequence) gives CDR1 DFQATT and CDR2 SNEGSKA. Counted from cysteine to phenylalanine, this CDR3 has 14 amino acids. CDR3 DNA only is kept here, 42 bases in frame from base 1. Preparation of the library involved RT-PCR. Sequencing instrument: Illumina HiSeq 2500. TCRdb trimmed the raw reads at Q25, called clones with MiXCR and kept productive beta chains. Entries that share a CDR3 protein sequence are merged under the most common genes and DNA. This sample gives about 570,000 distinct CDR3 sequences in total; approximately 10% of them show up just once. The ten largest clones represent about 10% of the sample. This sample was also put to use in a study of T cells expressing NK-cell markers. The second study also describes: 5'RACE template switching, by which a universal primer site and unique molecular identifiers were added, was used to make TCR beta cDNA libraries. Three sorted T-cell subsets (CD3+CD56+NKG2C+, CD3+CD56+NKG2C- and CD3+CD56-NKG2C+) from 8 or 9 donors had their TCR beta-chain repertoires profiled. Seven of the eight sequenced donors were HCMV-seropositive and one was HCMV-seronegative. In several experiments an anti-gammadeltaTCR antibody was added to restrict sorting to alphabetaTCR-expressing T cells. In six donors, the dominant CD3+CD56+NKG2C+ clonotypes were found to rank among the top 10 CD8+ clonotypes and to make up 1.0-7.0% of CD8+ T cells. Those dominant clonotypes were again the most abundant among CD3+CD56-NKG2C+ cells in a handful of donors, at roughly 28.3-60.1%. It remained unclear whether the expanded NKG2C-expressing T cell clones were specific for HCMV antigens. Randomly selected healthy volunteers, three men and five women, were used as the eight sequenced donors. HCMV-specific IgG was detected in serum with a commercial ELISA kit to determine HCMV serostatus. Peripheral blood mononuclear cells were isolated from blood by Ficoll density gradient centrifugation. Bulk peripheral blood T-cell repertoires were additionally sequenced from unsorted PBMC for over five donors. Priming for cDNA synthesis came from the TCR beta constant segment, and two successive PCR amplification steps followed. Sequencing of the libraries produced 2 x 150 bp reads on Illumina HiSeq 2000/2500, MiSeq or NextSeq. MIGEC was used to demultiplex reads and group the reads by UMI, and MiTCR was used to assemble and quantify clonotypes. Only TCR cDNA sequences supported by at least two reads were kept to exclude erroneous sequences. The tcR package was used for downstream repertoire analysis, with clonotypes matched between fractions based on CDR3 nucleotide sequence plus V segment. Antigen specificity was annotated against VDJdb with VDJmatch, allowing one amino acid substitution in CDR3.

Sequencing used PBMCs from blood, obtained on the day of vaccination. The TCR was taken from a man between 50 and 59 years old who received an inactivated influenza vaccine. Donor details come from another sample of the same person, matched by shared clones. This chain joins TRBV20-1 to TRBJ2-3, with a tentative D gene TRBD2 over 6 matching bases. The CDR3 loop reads CSALSGGSTDTQYF. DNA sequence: TGCAGTGCTCTCTCCGGGGGAAGCACAGATACGCAGTATTTT.